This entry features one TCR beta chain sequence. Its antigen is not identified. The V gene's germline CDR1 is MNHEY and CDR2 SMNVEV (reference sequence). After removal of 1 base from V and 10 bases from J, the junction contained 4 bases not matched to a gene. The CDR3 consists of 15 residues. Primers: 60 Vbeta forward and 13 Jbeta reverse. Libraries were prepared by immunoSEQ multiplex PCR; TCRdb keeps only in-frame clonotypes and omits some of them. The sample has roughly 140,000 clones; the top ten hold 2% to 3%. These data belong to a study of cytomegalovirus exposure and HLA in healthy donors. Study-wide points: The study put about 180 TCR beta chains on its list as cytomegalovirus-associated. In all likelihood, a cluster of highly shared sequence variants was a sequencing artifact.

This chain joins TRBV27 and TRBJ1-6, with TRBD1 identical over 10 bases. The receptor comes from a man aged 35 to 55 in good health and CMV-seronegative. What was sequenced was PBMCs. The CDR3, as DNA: TGTGCCAGCAGTTTATGGGACAGGGGATGGTCACCCCTCCACTTT. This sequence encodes CASSLWDRGWSPLHF.